These 25 T cell receptor beta chains came from one sample sequenced in a study of cytomegalovirus exposure and HLA in healthy donors. The study ran its PCR with 60 Vbeta and 13 Jbeta primers. Assay: immunoSEQ multiplex PCR; the TCRdb copy retains only in-frame clones and omits some. Among some 200,000 clones listed, approximately 84% were seen once. Sequences were obtained from PBMCs. The receptors come from a man aged 50-60 years in good health and CMV-seronegative.

The genes are TRBV5-6 and TRBJ1-2; D ambiguous. Germline CDR1 and CDR2: SGHDT and YYEEEE. V lost 3 bases to trimming and J lost 3 bases, with 18 bases between them. The CDR3 runs to 16 residues. In nucleotides, the CDR3 is TGTGCCAGCAGCTCCGGGGTAATGTCCGCAGACTATGGCTACACCTTC. Amino acid sequence: CASSSGVMSADYGYTF.

This clone showed up just a few times. The chain uses TRBV30 and TRBJ1-3, with D maybe TRBD1 (6 bases). This CDR3 is 15 amino acids long. With 0 bases removed from V and 6 bases from J, the gap between germline ends came to 15 bases. Germline CDR1 GTSNPN, CDR2 SVGIG (reference sequence). The CDR3 region is CAWSVVPTGSNTIYF. Written as DNA, the CDR3 is TGTGCCTGGAGTGTAGTCCCAACAGGGTCAAACACCATATATTTT. Complete variable domain (other parts from reference TRBV30 and TRBJ1-3): SQTIHQWPATLVQPVGSPLSLECTVEGTSNPNLYWYRQAAGRGLQLLFYSVGIGQISSEVPQNLSASRPQDRQFILSSKKLLLSDSGFYLCAWSVVPTGSNTIYFGEGSWLTVV.

The chain joins TRBV16 to TRBJ2-5; 7 bases align to TRBD2. V shed 0 bases, J shed 0 bases, and the junction held 1 base outside the gene matches. This CDR3 comprises 15 residues. Germline V lookup: CDR1 KGHSY, CDR2 FQNENV. In DNA, the CDR3 is TGTGCCAGCAGCCAATCGGGAGGGAACCAAGAGACCCAGTACTTC. Protein sequence: CASSQSGGNQETQYF.

This sequence joins TRBV15 and TRBJ2-3, with TRBD2 as a possible D gene (7 bases). The CDR3 runs to 17 residues. Looked up from germline, CDR1 is LNHNV and CDR2 is YYDKDF (reference sequence). Trimming stripped 0 bases from V and 0 bases from J, with 13 bases between. Here the CDR3 DNA reads TGTGCCACCAGCAGAGAGGGAGGGGGGGGGAGCACAGATACGCAGTATTTT. It yields the protein CATSREGGGGSTDTQYF.

V is TRBV10-2 and J is TRBJ2-7; tentatively, D is TRBD2 (5 bases). The V gene lost 10 bases and the J gene lost 3 bases, with 19 bases spanning the gap. Per germline, CDR1 WSHSY and CDR2 SAAADI. CDR3 size: 14 residues. DNA of the CDR3: TGCGCCACCAGCCGATGGACTGGGAACTACGAGCAGTACTTC. The encoded protein is CATSRWTGNYEQYF.

This clone came up a few times. A read error may account for a junction end that differs from germline. This chain links TRBV5-1 with TRBJ2-2; 8 bases fit TRBD1. CDR3 length: 16 amino acids. Germline V gene lookup returns CDR1 SGHRS and CDR2 YFSETQ. CDR3 sequence reads: CARSYRRTGTTGELFF. CDR3 nucleotides: TGCGCCAGAAGCTATCGTCGGACAGGGACCACCGGGGAGCTGTTTTTT. The variable domain in full, completed from reference TRBV5-1 and TRBJ2-2, reads KAGVTQTPRYLIKTRGQQVTLSCSPISGHRSVSWYQQTPGQGLQFLFEYFSETQRNKGNFPGRFSGRQFSNSRSEMNVSTLELGDSALYLCARSYRRTGTTGELFFGEGSRLTVL.

The chain uses TRBV13 and TRBJ2-7, with 8 bases fitting TRBD1. The CDR3 runs 14 residues. Germline trimming cut 0 bases from V and 5 bases from J; bases unmatched to any gene: 3. Per germline, CDR1 PRHDT and CDR2 FYEKMQ (reference sequence). The CDR3 sequence is CASSLGTGAHEQYF. The CDR3 nucleotides are TGTGCCAGCAGCTTAGGGACAGGGGCACACGAGCAGTACTTC. The full variable domain, rest sourced from reference TRBV13 and TRBJ2-7, is AAGVIQSPRHLIKEKRETATLKCYPIPRHDTVYWYQQGPGQDPQFLISFYEKMQSDKGSIPDRFSAQQFSDYHSELNMSSLELGDSALYFCASSLGTGAHEQYFGPGTRLTVT.

This clone appeared a few times. The chain employs TRBV4-2 and TRBJ2-5; no firm D call. Germline loops: CDR1 LGHNA, CDR2 YNFKEQ. This CDR3 region has 16 residues. Trimming took off 4 bases at V and 2 bases at J, with 17 bases between the two ends. CDR3 nucleotide sequence: TGTGCCAGCAGCCCCATCCCCCCCCGCAGTCAAGAGACCCAGTACTTC. Translating it yields CASSPIPPRSQETQYF.

This rearrangement joins TRBV5-1 to TRBJ2-3; TRBD1 matches at 7 bases. CDR1 and CDR2 from the germline V gene are SGHRS and YFSETQ. The CDR3 has 15 residues. Losses at the gene ends were 6 bases for V and 0 bases for J; bases not matched to a gene: 7. This chain's CDR3 is CASTRSGGSTDTQYF. CDR3 nucleotides: TGCGCCAGCACCCGGTCAGGGGGAAGCACAGATACGCAGTATTTT.

The chain joins TRBV28 to TRBJ1-5; D is undetermined. Trimming removed 10 bases from V and 2 bases from J, with 18 bases in between. Germline-derived CDR1 and CDR2 are MDHEN and SYDVKM. The CDR3 length is 15 residues. The CDR3 spells CATLEALMGNQPQHF. The CDR3 DNA is TGTGCCACCCTAGAGGCCCTAATGGGCAATCAGCCCCAGCATTTT.

This clone was detected once. This CDR3 is CASSIVDGRSDTQYF. CDR3 DNA sequence: TGTGCCAGTAGTATAGTTGATGGTAGATCAGATACGCAGTATTTT. The rearrangement joins TRBV19 to TRBJ2-3, with D unresolved. The CDR3 extends over 15 amino acids. V gave up 1 base and J gave up 4 bases, with 12 bases separating them. CDR1 and CDR2 (germline): LNHDA, SQIVND (reference sequence).

The J gene is TRBJ1-2, the V gene TRBV18; D is unclear. In germline, CDR1 is KGHSH, CDR2 LQKENI. Trimming cost V 2 bases and J 3 bases, with 13 bases left between them. The CDR3 loop spans 15 amino acids. The CDR3 DNA reads as TGTGCCAGCTCACCAGTGGAGGACGCGGACTATGGCTACACCTTC. Translation: CASSPVEDADYGYTF. The variable domain in full, with the rest retrieved from reference TRBV18 and TRBJ1-2, is NAGVMQNPRHLVRRRGQEARLRCSPMKGHSHVYWYRQLPEEGLKFMVYLQKENIIDESGMPKERFSAEFPKEGPSILRIQQVVRGDSAAYFCASSPVEDADYGYTFGSGTRLTVV.

This clone turned up a few times. This sequence joins TRBV5-8 and TRBJ1-5; 7 positions match TRBD1. The CDR3 spans 16 residues. Germline values: CDR1 SGHTS, CDR2 YDEGEE. V shed 4 bases, J shed 1 base, and the junction held 8 bases outside the gene matches. As DNA, the CDR3 is TGTGCCAGCAGCCTACCGTGGACAGGAAGCAATCAGCCCCAGCATTTT. Translation: CASSLPWTGSNQPQHF.

The chain couples TRBV9 to TRBJ2-1; 8 nucleotides match TRBD2. CDR3 length: 15 amino acids. V shed 6 bases and J 4 bases; nucleotides not matched to a gene: 9. Germline loops: CDR1 SGDLS, CDR2 YYNGEE. CDR3 loop: CASTIGGAEYNEQFF. The CDR3 DNA is TGTGCCAGCACTATCGGGGGGGCAGAGTACAATGAGCAGTTCTTC.

The rearrangement links TRBV2 to TRBJ1-5; D not certain. The CDR3 runs to 14 residues. Germline V gene lookup returns CDR1 SNHLY and CDR2 FYNNEI. V gave up 3 bases and J gave up 3 bases, with 9 bases separating them. CDR3 protein: CASSEVQLNQPQHF. The CDR3 bases are TGTGCCAGCAGTGAGGTACAGCTCAATCAGCCCCAGCATTTT.

The rearrangement uses TRBV4-2 and TRBJ1-5; D uncertain. The CDR3 is 13 residues long. The V end was cut by 0 bases, the J end by 5 bases, with 5 bases between. Germline CDR1 is LGHNA and CDR2 is YNFKEQ. The CDR3 loop is CASSQDRDQPQHF. Written as DNA, the CDR3 is TGTGCCAGCAGCCAAGACCGGGATCAGCCCCAGCATTTT.

The J gene is TRBJ1-6, the V gene TRBV19; unclear D gene. Trimming removed 5 bases at V and 10 bases at J, with 15 bases between. This CDR3 has 14 residues. Germline CDR1 reads LNHDA; CDR2 reads SQIVND (reference sequence). The CDR3 here is CASSAGDSSSPLHF. CDR3 sequence (DNA): TGTGCCAGTAGTGCTGGCGACTCTTCCTCACCCCTCCACTTT.

This clone was seen a single time. The V and J genes are TRBV15 and TRBJ1-5; TRBD1 is a possible D gene (5 bases). Trimming pared 8 bases from V and 1 base from J, leaving 6 bases between. Germline V gives CDR1 LNHNV, CDR2 YYDKDF (reference sequence). The CDR3 has 12 residues. Here the CDR3 reads CATSGSNQPQHF. In DNA form, the CDR3 reads TGTGCCACCTCAGGGAGCAATCAGCCCCAGCATTTT.

This clone was picked up one time. The V call is TRBV4-3, the J call TRBJ2-5; D possibly corresponds to TRBD2 (5 bases). The J call is doubtful: the DNA matches TRBJ2-7 better. The CDR3 runs to 15 residues. Germline V gene lookup returns CDR1 LGHNA and CDR2 YSLEER. Here the CDR3 reads CASSQGLDSSYEQYF. Written as DNA, the CDR3 is TGCGCCAGCAGCCAAGGACTGGACTCCTCCTACGAGCAGTACTTC.

The rearrangement links TRBV28 to TRBJ1-3; TRBD1 might be the D (6 bases). The length of the CDR3 is 16 residues. V lost 3 bases and J lost 3, with 15 bases in between. Looked up from germline, CDR1 is MDHEN and CDR2 is SYDVKM. The CDR3 coding sequence is TGTGCCAGCAGTTTGGGACATCCCCTCCTTGGAAACACCATATATTTT. Protein product: CASSLGHPLLGNTIYF.

The chain carries TRBV7-2 and TRBJ2-2, with a tentative D call TRBD1 (6 bases). CDR1 is SGHTA and CDR2 is FQGNSA in the germline V gene. There are 14 residues in the CDR3. Trimming cost V 4 bases and J 1 base, with 7 bases left between them. The CDR3 DNA reads as TGTGCCAGCAGCTCAGGGGTGAACACCGGGGAGCTGTTTTTT. Amino acids: CASSSGVNTGELFF.

There are a few counts of this clone. The chain carries TRBV11-2 and TRBJ2-1; 10 bases agree with TRBD1. The CDR3 runs 17 residues. The ends lost 1 base at V and 1 base at J; junction bases unmatched: 4. CDR1 is SGHAT and CDR2 is FQNNGV in the germline V gene. The CDR3 loop reads CASSLGRTGGSYNEQFF. The DNA for the CDR3 is TGTGCCAGCAGCTTAGGGAGGACAGGGGGGTCCTACAATGAGCAGTTCTTC.

The V and J genes are TRBV2 and TRBJ2-7; D not resolved. Germline loops: CDR1 SNHLY, CDR2 FYNNEI. This CDR3 spans 13 amino acids. V shed 6 bases and J shed 3 bases, with 12 bases lying between them. The CDR3 reads CASRISTFYEQYF. The DNA of the CDR3 is TGTGCCAGCAGGATTAGTACTTTCTACGAGCAGTACTTC.

The rearrangement uses TRBV7-9 and TRBJ1-6, with 10 bases fitting TRBD1. Germline-derived CDR1 and CDR2 are SEHNR and FQNEAQ (reference sequence). J lost 7 bases, V lost 5 bases, and 5 bases had no gene match. This CDR3 region has 15 residues. The CDR3 DNA follows: TGTGCCAGCAGCGCCCGGGACAGGGGCAATTCACCCCTCCACTTT. This codes for CASSARDRGNSPLHF.

This chain connects TRBV6-6 to TRBJ1-6, with 10 bases fitting TRBD1. The CDR3 loop spans 15 amino acids. J gave up 7 bases and V 4 bases, and 4 bases lay outside the gene matches. Germline V lookup: CDR1 MNHNY, CDR2 SVGAGI (reference sequence). CDR3 region: CASSWPGQGNSPLHF. The CDR3 coding sequence is TGTGCCAGCAGTTGGCCGGGACAGGGGAATTCACCCCTCCACTTT.